Below, 10 T cell receptor beta chains from the same sample are listed, as sequenced in a study of PD-L1 blockade in urothelial cancer. Measured with immunoSEQ multiplex PCR; TCRdb has only the in-frame clones, and not every one. The table includes more than 35,000 clones, approximately 78% detected once. The material was PBMCs, obtained around atezolizumab (anti-PD-L1) treatment. All receptors come from a man between 65 and 79 years old with urothelial cancer.

The chain employs TRBV5-1 and TRBJ2-2, with 7 bases aligning to TRBD1. Germline values: CDR1 SGHRS, CDR2 YFSETQ. CDR3 length: 13 residues. Unmatched junction bases numbered 4, after V lost 6 bases and J lost 5 bases. The CDR3: CASKEGATGELFF. The DNA for the CDR3 is TGCGCCAGCAAAGAGGGGGCAACCGGGGAGCTGTTTTTT.

This chain links TRBV11-3 with TRBJ2-1; 8 bases fit TRBD2. The trim removed 5 bases at V and 9 bases at J, leaving 15 bases unmatched. There are 16 residues in the CDR3. Germline CDR1 and CDR2: SGHNT and YENEEA. The CDR3 DNA is TGTGCCAGCAGCGGGCGGGGGCGGGAGGATGTGCCTGAGCAGTTCTTC. This translates into CASSGRGREDVPEQFF.

This chain links TRBV5-4 with TRBJ1-3, with D possibly being TRBD1 (6 bases). V lost 0 bases and J 2 bases, leaving 6 bases between the germline ends. Germline loops: CDR1 SGHNT, CDR2 YYREEE (reference sequence). This CDR3 is 14 amino acids long. The CDR3 region is CASSLDRAGNTIYF. CDR3 nucleotides: TGTGCCAGCAGCTTGGACAGGGCTGGAAACACCATATATTTT.

The chain recombines TRBV5-1 with TRBJ1-4; a possible D gene is TRBD1 (5 bases). This CDR3 comprises 18 residues. V shed 4 bases and J shed 8 bases, with 27 bases lying between them. Germline CDR1 reads SGHRS; CDR2 reads YFSETQ. The CDR3 sequence: CASSQLMSFRREGEKLFF. CDR3 nucleotide sequence: TGCGCCAGCAGCCAGTTGATGAGCTTCAGGAGGGAGGGGGAAAAACTGTTTTTT.

The chain carries TRBV5-1 and TRBJ2-5; TRBD1 matches 9 bases. With V trimmed by 1 base and J by 4 bases, 5 bases remained unmatched. This CDR3 spans 15 amino acids. CDR1 and CDR2 from the germline V gene are SGHRS and YFSETQ. CDR3 in amino acids: CASSLLGQGGETQYF. For the CDR3, the DNA is TGCGCCAGCAGCTTGTTGGGACAGGGAGGAGAGACCCAGTACTTC.

V is TRBV5-1 and J is TRBJ2-3; unclear D gene. This CDR3 has 13 residues. Trimming removed 0 bases at V and 7 bases at J, with 9 bases between. Germline-derived CDR1 and CDR2 are SGHRS and YFSETQ. CDR3 nucleotides: TGCGCCAGCAGCTTGGAGCCCGATAATACGCAGTATTTT. This sequence encodes CASSLEPDNTQYF.

This clone was recorded only once. The chain joins TRBV5-6 to TRBJ2-3; tentative D call: TRBD2 (6 bases). The CDR3 is made up of 14 amino acids. Germline CDR1 is SGHDT and CDR2 is YYEEEE. The V end lost 3 bases, the J end lost 2 bases, and 10 bases lay between the germline ends. The CDR3 coding sequence is TGTGCCAGCAGCTCAGGGAGGCCCACAGATACGCAGTATTTT. As protein: CASSSGRPTDTQYF.

This sequence joins TRBV10-1 and TRBJ2-5; a possible D gene is TRBD1 (5 bases). V dropped 10 bases and J dropped 4 bases, with 13 bases sitting between them. This CDR3 has 12 amino acids. CDR1 and CDR2 (germline): WNHNN, SYGVQD (reference sequence). The CDR3 coding sequence is TGCGCCAATAATAGGGGTGGAGAGACCCAGTACTTC. This translates into CANNRGGETQYF.

The chain joins TRBV9 to TRBJ2-3, with TRBD1 identical over 9 bases. The ends lost 5 bases at V and 6 bases at J; junction bases unmatched: 10. This CDR3 has 15 amino acids. Germline CDR1 reads SGDLS; CDR2 reads YYNGEE. The CDR3, as DNA: TGTGCCAGCAGGGCGGGACAGGGTGGGTCGGATACGCAGTATTTT. Its protein is CASRAGQGGSDTQYF. The whole variable domain, remainder taken from reference TRBV9 and TRBJ2-3, is DSGVTQTPKHLITATGQRVTLRCSPRSGDLSVYWYQQSLDQGLQFLIQYYNGEERAKGNILERFSAQQFPDLHSELNLSSLELGDSALYFCASRAGQGGSDTQYFGPGTRLTVL.

The CDR3 sequence: CASSLSQGTNEKLFF. Here the CDR3 DNA reads TGCGCCAGCAGCTTGTCACAGGGGACTAATGAAAAACTGTTTTTT. V gene TRBV5-1 combines with J gene TRBJ1-4, with 7 nucleotides matching TRBD1. Germline V lookup: CDR1 SGHRS, CDR2 YFSETQ. V lost 1 base, J lost 2 bases, and 2 bases stayed unmatched. The CDR3 is 15 residues long. The full variable domain, in which reference TRBV5-1 and TRBJ1-4 provide the parts outside the CDR3, is KAGVTQTPRYLIKTRGQQVTLSCSPISGHRSVSWYQQTPGQGLQFLFEYFSETQRNKGNFPGRFSGRQFSNSRSEMNVSTLELGDSALYLCASSLSQGTNEKLFFGSGTQLSVL.